One sample yielded the 15 T cell receptor beta chains listed below, sequenced in a study of shared clonotypes between healthy human individuals. The table came from immunoSEQ multiplex PCR; TCRdb's copy has only in-frame clones and leaves some out. The sample consists of 1.5 million to 1.9 million clones, about 98% of them appearing once. Sequencing was done on a sample of naive CD4+ T cells sorted from blood. The subset is: CD45RA+ positively selected. Receptors originate from a man aged 25-40 years in good health.

The chain joins TRBV5-1 to TRBJ2-3; 16 bases line up with TRBD2. The trim removed 4 bases at V and 2 bases at J, leaving 7 bases unmatched. Germline CDR1 is SGHRS and CDR2 is YFSETQ. The CDR3 is made up of 18 amino acids. The CDR3 is CASSPAGLAGGSTDTQYF. In DNA form, the CDR3 reads TGCGCCAGCAGCCCTGCGGGACTAGCGGGAGGGTCCACAGATACGCAGTATTTT.

V and J are TRBV25-1 and TRBJ2-3; D not resolved. Deletions cut 10 bases from V and 3 bases from J, with 11 bases between. The germline V gene encodes CDR1 MGHDK and CDR2 SYGVNS. The CDR3 spans 12 residues. This CDR3 reads CATGLGTDTQYF. The DNA for the CDR3 is TGTGCCACCGGTCTTGGGACAGATACGCAGTATTTT.

CDR3 amino acids: CASSLSPGPNSGANVLTF. CDR3 coding DNA: TGTGCCAGCAGCCTCAGCCCGGGACCCAACTCTGGGGCCAACGTCCTGACTTTC. This sequence joins TRBV9 and TRBJ2-6; either TRBD1 or TRBD2 may fit D (5 bases each). Germline V CDR1 and CDR2: SGDLS, YYNGEE. The CDR3 is 18 residues long. V was shortened by 4 bases and J by 0 bases, with 17 bases between the two germline ends.

The V gene is TRBV9, the J gene TRBJ2-1; no clear D gene. CDR3 length: 15 amino acids. V was shortened by 0 bases and J by 8 bases, with 15 bases between the two germline ends. Germline CDR1 and CDR2: SGDLS and YYNGEE. DNA of the CDR3: TGTGCCAGCAGCGTAGTAGAATCAGGCGTGCATGAGCAGTTCTTC. Translation: CASSVVESGVHEQFF.

Worth noting for this clone: Other nucleotide sequences from this sample produce the same CDR3. The chain recombines TRBV7-2 with TRBJ2-3; tentative D call: TRBD2 (5 bases). Germline V gene data show CDR1 as SGHTA and CDR2 as FQGNSA. The length of the CDR3 is 12 residues. V lost 5 bases, J lost 6 bases, and 9 bases lay in between. CDR3 coding DNA: TGTGCCAGCAGCCCACTAGGGGATACGCAGTATTTT. It encodes CASSPLGDTQYF.

The genes are TRBV6-5 and TRBJ1-1; D is possibly TRBD1 (5 bases). This CDR3 spans 13 amino acids. The germline gives CDR1 MNHEY, CDR2 SVGAGI. V was pared by 2 bases and J by 7 bases, with 11 bases between. The CDR3 coding sequence is TGTGCCAGCAGTTACGGCAGGGAGGTTGAAGCTTTCTTT. As protein: CASSYGREVEAFF.

The V and J genes are TRBV15 and TRBJ2-3, with 8 bases identical to TRBD2. V gave up 0 bases and J gave up 3 bases; unmatched junction bases: 2. CDR3 length equals 15 residues. The V gene's germline CDR1 is LNHNV and CDR2 YYDKDF (reference sequence). CDR3 protein: CATSRDAGGTDTQYF. The CDR3 bases are TGTGCCACCAGCAGAGATGCGGGAGGTACAGATACGCAGTATTTT. Drawing the rest from reference TRBV15 and TRBJ2-3, the complete variable domain is DAMVIQNPRYQVTQFGKPVTLSCSQTLNHNVMYWYQQKSSQAPKLLFHYYDKDFNNEADTPDNFQSRRPNTSFCFLDIRSPGLGDTAMYLCATSRDAGGTDTQYFGPGTRLTVL.

This clone was seen a handful of times. In DNA form, the CDR3 reads TGTGCCAGCAGTGAAATAGACATTCTGGTTCAGTACTTC. Protein: CASSEIDILVQYF. The V call is TRBV6-1, the J call TRBJ2-4; D is uncertain. The CDR3 runs 13 residues. Germline CDR1 MNHNS, CDR2 SASEGT. Between the trimmed V and J ends, which lost 2 bases and 11 bases, there was a span of 13 bases.

The V call is TRBV4-2, the J call TRBJ1-1, with TRBD1 matching 7 bases. Per germline, CDR1 LGHNA and CDR2 YNFKEQ. This CDR3 comprises 15 residues. The junction had 11 bases not matched to a gene; V was cut back by 6 bases and J by 4 bases. The CDR3 DNA is TGTGCCAGCAGTAAAGGGGATAGGGGGCCCACTGAAGCTTTCTTT. Its protein product is CASSKGDRGPTEAFF.

CDR3 DNA sequence: TGTGCCAGCAGCTTCTTAGCGGGATTGGACGCAGATACGCAGTATTTT. It yields the protein CASSFLAGLDADTQYF. The chain carries TRBV11-2 and TRBJ2-3, with 8 bases matching TRBD2. The germline CDR1 and CDR2 sequences are SGHAT and FQNNGV. The CDR3 sequence is 16 residues long. V gave up 3 bases and J gave up 4 bases; unmatched junction bases: 9. The full variable domain, rest sourced from reference TRBV11-2 and TRBJ2-3, is EAGVAQSPRYKIIEKRQSVAFWCNPISGHATLYWYQQILGQGPKLLIQFQNNGVVDDSQLPKDRFSAERLKGVDSTLKIQPAKLEDSAVYLCASSFLAGLDADTQYFGPGTRLTVL.

The genes are TRBV30 and TRBJ2-1; 9 bases line up with TRBD2. Germline-derived CDR1 and CDR2 are GTSNPN and SVGIG (reference sequence). With V trimmed by 2 bases and J by 16 bases, 6 bases remained unmatched. This CDR3 has 11 amino acids. The DNA for the CDR3 is TGTGCCTGGAGTCCGGGACTAGCTTTATTCTTC. Protein sequence: CAWSPGLALFF.

The chain joins TRBV19 to TRBJ1-1; TRBD1 matches 7 bases. Losses at the gene ends were 2 bases for V and 3 bases for J; bases not matched to a gene: 9. Per the germline V gene, CDR1 is LNHDA and CDR2 is SQIVND (reference sequence). This CDR3 region has 16 residues. CDR3 region: CASSISTGVGYTEAFF. CDR3 nucleotides: TGTGCCAGTAGTATATCCACAGGGGTTGGGTACACTGAAGCTTTCTTT.

This chain joins TRBV6-5 and TRBJ2-7; weak D call: TRBD2 (5 bases). Looked up from germline, CDR1 is MNHEY and CDR2 is SVGAGI. The V end was cut by 5 bases, the J end by 6 bases, with 14 bases between. The CDR3 runs to 13 residues. The DNA of the CDR3 is TGTGCCAGCAGTCTAGCAGTCCGTCCCGAGCAGTACTTC. The encoded protein is CASSLAVRPEQYF.

This chain joins TRBV5-1 and TRBJ2-5; possible D gene TRBD2, 6 bases. This CDR3 contains 14 residues. Per germline, CDR1 SGHRS and CDR2 YFSETQ. Trimming left V 1 base short and J 3 bases short, with 10 bases between. The CDR3 sequence: CASSLMGEEETQYF. CDR3 coding DNA: TGCGCCAGCAGCTTGATGGGGGAGGAAGAGACCCAGTACTTC.

The V call is TRBV20-1, the J call TRBJ2-1, with D unresolved. Germline CDR1 is DFQATT and CDR2 is SNEGSKA (reference sequence). Trimming removed 3 bases from V and 5 bases from J, with 5 bases in between. The CDR3 has 11 residues. CDR3 amino acids: CSASPNNEQFF. The CDR3 DNA reads as TGCAGTGCTAGTCCCAACAATGAGCAGTTCTTC.